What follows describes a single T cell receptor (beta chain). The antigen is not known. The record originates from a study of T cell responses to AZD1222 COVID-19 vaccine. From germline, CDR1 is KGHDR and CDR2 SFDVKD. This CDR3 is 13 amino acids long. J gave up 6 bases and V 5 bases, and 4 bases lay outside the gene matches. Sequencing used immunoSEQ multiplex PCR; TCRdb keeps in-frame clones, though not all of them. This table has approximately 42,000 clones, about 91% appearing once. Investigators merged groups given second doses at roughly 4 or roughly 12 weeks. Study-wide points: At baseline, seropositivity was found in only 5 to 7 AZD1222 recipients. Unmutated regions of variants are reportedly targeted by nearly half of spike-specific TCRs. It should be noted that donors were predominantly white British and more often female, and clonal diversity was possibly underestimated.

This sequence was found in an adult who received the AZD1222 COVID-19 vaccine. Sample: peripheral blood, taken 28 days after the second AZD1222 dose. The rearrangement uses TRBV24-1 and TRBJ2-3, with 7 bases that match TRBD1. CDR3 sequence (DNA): TGTGCCACCAGTGTAGGGGGCGTTGATACGCAGTATTTT. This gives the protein CATSVGGVDTQYF.